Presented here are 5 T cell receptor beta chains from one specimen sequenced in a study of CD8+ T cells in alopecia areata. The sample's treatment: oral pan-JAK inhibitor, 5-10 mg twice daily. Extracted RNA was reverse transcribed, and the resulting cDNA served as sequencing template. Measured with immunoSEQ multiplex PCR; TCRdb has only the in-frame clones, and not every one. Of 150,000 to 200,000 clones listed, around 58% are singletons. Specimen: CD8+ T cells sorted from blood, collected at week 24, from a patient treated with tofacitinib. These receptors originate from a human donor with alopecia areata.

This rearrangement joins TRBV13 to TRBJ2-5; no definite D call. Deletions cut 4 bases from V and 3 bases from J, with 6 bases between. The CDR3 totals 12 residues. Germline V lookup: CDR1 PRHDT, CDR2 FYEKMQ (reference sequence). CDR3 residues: CASSSVEETQYF. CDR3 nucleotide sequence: TGTGCCAGCAGCTCGGTAGAAGAGACCCAGTACTTC.

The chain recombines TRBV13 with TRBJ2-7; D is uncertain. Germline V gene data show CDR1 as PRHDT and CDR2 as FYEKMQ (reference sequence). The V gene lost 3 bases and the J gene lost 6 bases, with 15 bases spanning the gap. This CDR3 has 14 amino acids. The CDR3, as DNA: TGTGCCAGCAGCTTCGCAGGTTACCCCTCCGAGCAGTACTTC. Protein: CASSFAGYPSEQYF. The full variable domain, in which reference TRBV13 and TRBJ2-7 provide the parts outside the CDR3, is AAGVIQSPRHLIKEKRETATLKCYPIPRHDTVYWYQQGPGQDPQFLISFYEKMQSDKGSIPDRFSAQQFSDYHSELNMSSLELGDSALYFCASSFAGYPSEQYFGPGTRLTVT.

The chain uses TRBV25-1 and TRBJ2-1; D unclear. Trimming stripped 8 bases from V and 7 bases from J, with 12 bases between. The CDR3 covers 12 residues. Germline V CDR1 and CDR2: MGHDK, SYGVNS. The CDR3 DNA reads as TGTGCCAGCTCCGCGGTAGGGAATGAGCAGTTCTTC. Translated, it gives CASSAVGNEQFF. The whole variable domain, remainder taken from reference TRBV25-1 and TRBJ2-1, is EADIYQTPRYLVIGTGKKITLECSQTMGHDKMYWYQQDPGMELHLIHYSYGVNSTEKGDLSSESTVSRIRTEHFPLTLESARPSHTSQYLCASSAVGNEQFFGPGTRLTVL.

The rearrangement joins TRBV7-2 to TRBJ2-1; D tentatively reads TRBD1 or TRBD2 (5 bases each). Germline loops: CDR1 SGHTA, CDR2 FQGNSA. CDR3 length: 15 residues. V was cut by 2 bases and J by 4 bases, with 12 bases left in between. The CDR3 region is CASSLTTGPYNEQFF. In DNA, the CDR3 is TGTGCCAGCAGCTTAACGACGGGGCCGTACAATGAGCAGTTCTTC.

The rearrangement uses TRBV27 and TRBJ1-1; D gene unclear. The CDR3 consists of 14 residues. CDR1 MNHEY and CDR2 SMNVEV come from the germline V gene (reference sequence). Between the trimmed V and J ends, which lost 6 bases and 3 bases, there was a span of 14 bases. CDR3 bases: TGTGCCAGCAGGACGACGGGCCTGGACACTGAAGCTTTCTTT. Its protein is CASRTTGLDTEAFF.